This TCR beta chain was obtained from a study of blood T cell repertoires in COVID-19 (TCRdb year 2020). As for the study more broadly: Samples from collaborators originated in the United States, Italy and Spain and spanned both the acute and convalescent phases of COVID-19. HLA class I and class II types, where available, came from metadata supplied by the sample provider rather than from assay-based typing. The material from the prospective study consisted of cDNA or gDNA derived from T cells, B-cell-depleted T cells, or PBMCs. Samples came from the ongoing ImmuneRACE study (first 160 participants) plus 1,254 subjects from 6 global collaborators. The repertoires were released in a freely available public database intended as a resource for research on the immune response to SARS-CoV-2. The dataset comprised deeply sampled blood TCRbeta repertoires from subjects exposed to, actively infected with, or recovered from COVID-19. A de-identified subject ID, COVID-19 status, age in years and sex were almost always included in the sample metadata. Overall study outcomes, separate from this receptor: How much clinical and demographic metadata was included differed by source and by participant, and the metadata was provided uncurated.

One collaborating source in Seattle enrolled patients while the patients were actively infected and followed the patients over time throughout the course of disease. Whole blood was collected in K2EDTA tubes by collaborating institutions according to the institutions' own protocols. For TCRbeta analysis, collaborator samples were shipped as frozen whole blood, as isolated PBMCs, or as DNA extracted from either sample type. V is trimmed back by 6 bases and J by 6 bases, and the junction contains 5 bases that no gene match accounts for. Its CDR3 holds 13 amino acids, cysteine through phenylalanine. The retained sequence is limited to the CDR3, 39 bases, with the frame set at the first base. A remark on this clone: Its target antigen remains unknown. Base-call qualities are not available, and no considerably larger clone is one nucleotide away.

TCRbeta CDR3 regions were amplified from genomic DNA by means of the immunoSEQ Assay, a bias-controlled multiplex PCR. As for the original processing: The number of nucleated cells in each sample was estimated from the amplification of reference gene primers within the assay. To quantify the absolute abundance of each unique TCRbeta CDR3 rearrangement, sequence reads were collapsed and filtered. Productive Simpson clonality was computed per sample as the square root of Simpson's diversity index over productive rearrangements. The source is immuneACCESS, and TCRdb retained only in-frame sequences with V and J called. Part of the clones is not carried over; for the studies checked, unresolved V genes explain less than half of this, and the remainder is unexplained. D and trimming come from the DNA, and the V and J calls and clone size come from that table. For this sample the table gives 300,000 to 400,000 clones, of which about 89% were detected only once. The ten most abundant clones make up roughly 6.3% of the sample.

Source material: peripheral blood. The clonotype was recovered from a woman in her 50s with COVID-19, enrolled during active disease. The chain is encoded by TRBV12-3 or TRBV12-4 joined to TRBJ2-7; the central 10 bases match TRBD2. The DNA reads TGTGCCAGCAGCACTAGCGGGAACCTCGAGCAGTACTTC. Its translation is CASSTSGNLEQYF.